This TCR beta chain is from a study of OX40 agonist ivuxolimab in advanced cancers. The method was immunoSEQ multiplex PCR; TCRdb's version includes in-frame clones alone and lacks a portion of them. The sample holds 50,000 to 80,000 clones, about 85% seen once. The ends lost 0 bases at V and 2 bases at J; junction bases unmatched: 10. This CDR3 contains 17 residues. Sequencing was performed on CD4+ or CD8+ T cells sorted from blood, taken in a trial of the OX40 agonist ivuxolimab. The chain recombines TRBV23-1 with TRBJ2-7, with TRBD2 matching over 7 bases. TRBV23-1 belongs to the ORF category, with a function that is uncertain. The sequence was obtained from an adult with an advanced solid tumor such as melanoma, head and neck, liver or kidney cancer. This CDR3 reads CASSQSFGGSLTYEQYF. The DNA of the CDR3 is TGCGCCAGCAGTCAATCCTTCGGGGGGAGTTTGACCTACGAGCAGTACTTC.